The 21 T cell receptor beta chains below all came from one sample that was sequenced in a study of shared clonotypes between healthy human individuals. The data were produced by immunoSEQ multiplex PCR, yet TCRdb's version contains in-frame clones alone and is incomplete. The sample includes around 1,900,000 clones, about 94% of them seen just once. CD45RO-negative, CCR7-positively selected cells formed the naive CD8 fraction, excluding terminally differentiated effector memory CD45RA+ cells. Sequenced: naive CD8+ T cells from PBMCs. The receptors originated from a young man in good health. Some clones in this sample may be carry-over from other donors' samples.

Comment on this clone: Other nucleotide sequences from this sample produce the same CDR3. The chain is built from TRBV27 and TRBJ1-1, with TRBD1 identical over 7 bases. The CDR3 runs to 14 residues. The germline V gene encodes CDR1 MNHEY and CDR2 SMNVEV (reference sequence). Trimming cost V 5 bases and J 2 bases; bases outside gene matches: 5. The CDR3 coding sequence is TGTGCCAGCAGTCCCAGGGGGGGTAACACTGAAGCTTTCTTT. Translation gives CASSPRGGNTEAFF.

V gene TRBV7-8 combines with J gene TRBJ2-3; a weak D match, TRBD1 (6 bases). CDR1 is SGHVS and CDR2 is FQNEAQ in the germline V gene. This CDR3 contains 15 residues. The ends were cut back, 4 bases at V and 1 base at J, with 12 bases in the middle. The chain's CDR3 is CASSSRGSGTDTQYF. The CDR3 DNA follows: TGTGCCAGCAGCTCTAGGGGGAGCGGCACAGATACGCAGTATTTT. Supplemented by reference TRBV7-8 and TRBJ2-3, the full variable domain reads GAGVSQSPRYKVAKRGQDVALRCDPISGHVSLFWYQQALGQGPEFLTYFQNEAQLDKSGLPSDRFFAERPEGSVSTLKIQRTQQEDSAVYLCASSSRGSGTDTQYFGPGTRLTVL.

About this clone itself: This sample includes further DNA sequences coding for the same CDR3. This chain joins TRBV27 and TRBJ2-3; weak D call: TRBD1 (6 bases). The CDR3 runs to 12 residues. Between the trimmed V and J ends, which lost 6 bases and 4 bases, there was a span of 8 bases. The germline gives CDR1 MNHEY, CDR2 SMNVEV (reference sequence). CDR3 DNA sequence: TGTGCCAGCAGCAACAGGGCAGATACGCAGTATTTT. Its translation is CASSNRADTQYF.

This clone was recorded once. The chain carries TRBV19 and TRBJ2-1; 9 bases fit TRBD1. Germline V lookup: CDR1 LNHDA, CDR2 SQIVND (reference sequence). The CDR3 runs 13 residues. V lost 7 bases and J lost 7; bases outside the gene matches: 5. For the CDR3, the DNA is TGTGCCAGTACGGGACAGGGACAAAATGAGCAGTTCTTC. Its translation is CASTGQGQNEQFF.

The gene calls are TRBV11-2 and TRBJ2-2; D is unclear. The CDR3 length is 15 residues. The V gene's germline CDR1 is SGHAT and CDR2 FQNNGV. Trimming removed 5 bases from V and 6 bases from J, with 16 bases in between. CDR3 loop: CASSMIRGIAGELFF. Here the CDR3 DNA reads TGTGCCAGCAGCATGATCCGAGGTATCGCCGGGGAGCTGTTTTTT.

Concerning this clone itself: Other DNA sequences in the sample encode the same CDR3. The chain links TRBV28 to TRBJ2-7; D is ambiguous. The V gene lost 3 bases and the J gene lost 2 bases, with 8 bases spanning the gap. The CDR3 is made up of 13 amino acids. Germline loops: CDR1 MDHEN, CDR2 SYDVKM. CDR3 region: CASSFGPPYEQYF. CDR3 nucleotides: TGTGCCAGCAGTTTCGGCCCCCCCTACGAGCAGTACTTC.

The V call is TRBV4-3, the J call TRBJ2-7, with 7 bases matching TRBD1. V lost 0 bases to trimming and J lost 1 base; unmatched junction nucleotides: 3. Germline V lookup: CDR1 LGHNA, CDR2 YSLEER. The CDR3 length is 15 residues. This chain's CDR3 is CASSQDYRGSYEQYF. CDR3 nucleotide sequence: TGCGCCAGCAGCCAAGATTACAGGGGATCCTACGAGCAGTACTTC.

The chain recombines TRBV4-3 with TRBJ1-1; D might be TRBD1 (6 bases). Trimming removed 2 bases at V and 5 bases at J, with 24 bases between. Per germline, CDR1 LGHNA and CDR2 YSLEER. There are 18 residues in the CDR3. The CDR3 DNA reads TGCGCCAGCAGCCAAAGAGTCAACAGGGTGAATAGGGGGACTGAAGCTTTCTTT. Translated, it gives CASSQRVNRVNRGTEAFF.

V and J are TRBV11-2 and TRBJ2-5, with unresolved D. Germline V lookup: CDR1 SGHAT, CDR2 FQNNGV. This CDR3 is built from 11 residues. Trimming cost V 4 bases and J 0 bases, with 0 bases left between them. The CDR3 DNA reads as TGTGCCAGCAGCTACCAAGAGACCCAGTACTTC. Translating it yields CASSYQETQYF.

This chain uses TRBV4-1 with TRBJ1-4; D may be TRBD1 (5 bases). The V gene lost 8 bases and the J gene lost 3 bases, with 13 bases spanning the gap. The germline V gene encodes CDR1 MGHRA and CDR2 YSYEKL. The CDR3 runs 14 residues. CDR3 in amino acids: CASGPTVSNEKLFF. CDR3 nucleotide sequence: TGCGCCAGCGGGCCGACAGTCTCTAATGAAAAACTGTTTTTT.

The gene calls are TRBV5-6 and TRBJ1-1; 8 bases line up with TRBD1. Germline CDR1 reads SGHDT; CDR2 reads YYEEEE. The CDR3 covers 15 residues. With 0 bases clipped from V and 0 bases from J, the junction kept 1 base outside the gene matches. The DNA for the CDR3 is TGTGCCAGCAGCTTGGAGGGACAGGTGAACACTGAAGCTTTCTTT. It specifies CASSLEGQVNTEAFF.

This clone came up a few times. The chain employs TRBV27 and TRBJ1-5, with D unclear. V was clipped by 10 bases and J by 3 bases, with 4 bases between them. CDR3 length: 10 amino acids. The V gene's germline CDR1 is MNHEY and CDR2 SMNVEV (reference sequence). The CDR3 is CATLNQPQHF. The CDR3 DNA reads as TGTGCCACCCTCAATCAGCCCCAGCATTTT.

Comment on this clone: This sample includes further DNA sequences coding for the same CDR3. The rearrangement uses TRBV5-1 and TRBJ2-7; tentative D call: TRBD2 (5 bases). V was cut by 0 bases and J by 3 bases, with 10 bases left in between. Germline V gene lookup returns CDR1 SGHRS and CDR2 YFSETQ. CDR3 length: 14 residues. CDR3 in amino acids: CASSLGGPSYEQYF. The CDR3 nucleotides read TGCGCCAGCAGCTTGGGAGGGCCTAGCTACGAGCAGTACTTC. The whole variable domain, filled in from reference TRBV5-1 and TRBJ2-7, reads KAGVTQTPRYLIKTRGQQVTLSCSPISGHRSVSWYQQTPGQGLQFLFEYFSETQRNKGNFPGRFSGRQFSNSRSEMNVSTLELGDSALYLCASSLGGPSYEQYFGPGTRLTVT.

The J gene is TRBJ2-7, the V gene TRBV5-1, with 7 bases fitting TRBD1. V dropped 4 bases and J dropped 6; count of bases not matched to a gene: 10. The CDR3 loop spans 14 amino acids. Germline values: CDR1 SGHRS, CDR2 YFSETQ. This chain's CDR3 is CASSPRQGEFEQYF. The CDR3 nucleotides are TGCGCCAGCAGCCCAAGACAGGGTGAGTTCGAGCAGTACTTC.

The rearrangement joins TRBV7-2 to TRBJ2-2, with 7 nucleotides matching TRBD2. The trim removed 7 bases at V and 5 bases at J, leaving 16 bases unmatched. Germline-derived CDR1 and CDR2 are SGHTA and FQGNSA. The CDR3 is 17 residues long. CDR3 nucleotides: TGTGCCAGCACCGAACGGGTTTCCGGGGGAGGGACCGGGGAGCTGTTTTTT. Its protein is CASTERVSGGGTGELFF.

The chain carries TRBV28 and TRBJ1-1; D is perhaps TRBD1 (6 bases). Germline values: CDR1 MDHEN, CDR2 SYDVKM. The CDR3 has 14 residues. Between the trimmed V and J ends, which lost 7 bases and 3 bases, there was a span of 15 bases. This CDR3 reads CASKLSGDHTEAFF. The CDR3 coding sequence is TGTGCCAGCAAGTTATCAGGGGATCACACTGAAGCTTTCTTT.

The rearrangement uses TRBV28 and TRBJ2-6; 7 positions match TRBD2. The germline V gene has CDR1 MDHEN and CDR2 SYDVKM. The J segment lost 0 bases and the V segment lost 5 bases, leaving 10 bases of the junction unmatched. The CDR3 is 18 residues long. The CDR3 sequence: CASSLSLGEGSGANVLTF. CDR3 bases: TGTGCCAGCAGTCTATCTCTGGGGGAGGGCTCTGGGGCCAACGTCCTGACTTTC.

This clone was recorded a few times. This chain joins TRBV11-3 and TRBJ1-1; D ambiguous. CDR1 is SGHNT, CDR2 YENEEA, per germline. V was clipped by 5 bases and J by 2 bases, with 9 bases between them. This CDR3 region has 13 residues. CDR3: CASSRGRNTEAFF. The CDR3 DNA reads TGTGCCAGCAGCCGCGGCAGAAACACTGAAGCTTTCTTT.

In its sample, this clone was seen a few times. This sequence joins TRBV27 and TRBJ2-2; 7 bases agree with TRBD1. CDR1 is MNHEY and CDR2 is SMNVEV in the germline V gene (reference sequence). CDR3 length: 16 residues. The trim removed 0 bases at V and 2 bases at J, leaving 3 bases unmatched. Here the CDR3 reads CASSLSGQANTGELFF. The CDR3 DNA reads TGTGCCAGCAGTTTATCAGGACAGGCCAACACCGGGGAGCTGTTTTTT.

This chain joins TRBV9 and TRBJ2-7, with 14 bases matching TRBD2. Germline loops: CDR1 SGDLS, CDR2 YYNGEE. The CDR3 totals 16 residues. Germline trimming cut 1 base from V and 5 bases from J; bases unmatched to any gene: 5. Written as DNA, the CDR3 is TGTGCCAGCAGCGTATCGGGACTAGCGGGAGTGCACGAGCAGTACTTC. It codes for CASSVSGLAGVHEQYF.

The V gene is TRBV7-2, the J gene TRBJ2-5; the match to TRBD2 covers 9 bases. V lost 5 bases and J lost 1; bases outside the gene matches: 8. The CDR3 covers 16 residues. Per the germline V gene, CDR1 is SGHTA and CDR2 is FQGNSA. The CDR3: CASSLSGRIFQETQYF. CDR3 DNA: TGTGCCAGCAGCCTAAGCGGGAGGATATTCCAAGAGACCCAGTACTTC.